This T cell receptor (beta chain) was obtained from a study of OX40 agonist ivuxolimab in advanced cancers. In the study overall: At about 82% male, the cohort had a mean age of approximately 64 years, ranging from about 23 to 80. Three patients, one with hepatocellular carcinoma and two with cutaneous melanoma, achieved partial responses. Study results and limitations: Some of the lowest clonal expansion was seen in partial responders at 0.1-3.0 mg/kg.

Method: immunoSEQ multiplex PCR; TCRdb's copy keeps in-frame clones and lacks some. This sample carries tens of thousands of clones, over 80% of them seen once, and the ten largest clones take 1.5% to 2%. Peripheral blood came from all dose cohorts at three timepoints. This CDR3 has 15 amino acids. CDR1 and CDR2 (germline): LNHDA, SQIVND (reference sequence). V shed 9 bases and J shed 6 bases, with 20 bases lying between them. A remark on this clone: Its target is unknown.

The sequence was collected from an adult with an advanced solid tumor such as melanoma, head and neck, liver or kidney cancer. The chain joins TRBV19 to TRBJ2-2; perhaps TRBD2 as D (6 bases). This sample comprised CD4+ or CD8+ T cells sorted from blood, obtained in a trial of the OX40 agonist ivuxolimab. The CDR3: CASVAVLGNPGELFF. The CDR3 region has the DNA TGTGCCAGCGTAGCGGTCCTGGGGAATCCCGGGGAGCTGTTTTTT.